One T cell receptor beta chain is described in this entry. Its antigen remains unknown. Only CD45RO-negative cells positively selected for CCR7 counted as naive CD8 cells, so terminally differentiated effector memory CD45RA+ cells were excluded. This sample is drawn from a study of shared clonotypes between healthy human individuals. Study results and limitations: What rarefaction showed was incomplete sorted-subset sequencing despite large depth. A small donor pool kept down the genetic and exposure-history diversity that was represented.

Deep level was the assay's run setting. Genomic DNA of every subset was divided equally among multiple immunoSEQ plates. Produced via immunoSEQ multiplex PCR; TCRdb's table is partial and in-frame only. This sample has 600,000 or so clones, with roughly 98% found just once. CDR1 is SGHNT, CDR2 YYREEE, per germline (reference sequence). The CDR3 sequence is 12 residues long. V was clipped by 4 bases and J by 7 bases; unmatched bases: 4. The sequence was collected from a man under 40 in good health. The sample was naive CD8+ T cells sorted from blood. The chain couples TRBV5-4 to TRBJ1-1; 7 nucleotides match TRBD1. This CDR3 reads CASSPTGFEAFF. The CDR3, as DNA: TGTGCCAGCAGCCCGACAGGGTTTGAAGCTTTCTTT.